This record looks at one T cell receptor beta chain sequence and its context. This CDR3 spans 12 amino acids. V was trimmed by 1 base and J by 8 bases, leaving 9 bases between them. The germline CDR1 and CDR2 sequences are SGHTA and FQGNSA. This record belongs to a study of blood T cell repertoires in COVID-19. Profiling relied on immunoSEQ multiplex PCR, and the TCRdb table lists in-frame clones only, not all of them. The table shows 150,000 to 200,000 clones, with around nine tenths occurring only once. The chain couples TRBV7-2 to TRBJ2-7, with D possibly matching TRBD2 (5 bases). The sample was peripheral blood. This clonotype was sampled from a human donor in a cohort sampled during active COVID-19. The CDR3 DNA sequence: TGTGCCAGCAGCTTAGAGGGAGTAAAGCAGTACTTC. Encoded protein: CASSLEGVKQYF.